A single sample gave rise to the 4 T cell receptor beta chains below, sequenced in a study of glioma-infiltrating T cells after dendritic cell vaccination. Sequenced by immunoSEQ multiplex PCR; TCRdb stores in-frame clones only, minus some. The sample contains over 90,000 clones, 75% to 90% of which appear only once. The time point: after dendritic cell vaccination, including at tumor progression/relapse. The material was blood, obtained after dendritic cell vaccination. These receptors were obtained from a human donor with glioblastoma.

The genes are TRBV30 and TRBJ1-4; a weak D match, TRBD1 (5 bases). There are 12 residues in the CDR3. Looked up from germline, CDR1 is GTSNPN and CDR2 is SVGIG (reference sequence). V lost 4 bases and J 5 bases, leaving 8 bases between the germline ends. CDR3 sequence: CAWTRQNEKLFF. The CDR3 region has the DNA TGTGCCTGGACACGACAGAATGAAAAACTGTTTTTT.

V gene TRBV25-1 combines with J gene TRBJ2-3; 11 bases match TRBD2. CDR3 length: 15 residues. Germline assignment: CDR1 MGHDK and CDR2 SYGVNS. V dropped 6 bases and J dropped 2; count of bases not matched to a gene: 4. The chain's CDR3 is CASSLAGGVTDTQYF. The CDR3 DNA follows: TGTGCCAGCAGCCTAGCGGGAGGCGTCACAGATACGCAGTATTTT.

This chain uses TRBV7-8 with TRBJ2-1; 10 bases fit TRBD1. CDR1 SGHVS and CDR2 FQNEAQ come from the germline V gene. The CDR3 runs 17 residues. Trimming at V came to 5 bases and at J to 8 bases, leaving 15 bases not matched to a gene. The CDR3 coding sequence is TGTGCCAGCAGCCGTAGGACAGGGGGATTTAGTGACGATGAGCAGTTCTTC. This gives the protein CASSRRTGGFSDDEQFF.

The rearrangement joins TRBV27 to TRBJ2-3, with 10 nucleotides matching TRBD2. V was pared by 2 bases and J by 5 bases, with 4 bases of the junction left unmatched. The germline gives CDR1 MNHEY, CDR2 SMNVEV (reference sequence). The CDR3 loop spans 15 amino acids. The CDR3: CASSLRTSGGDTQYF. DNA of the CDR3: TGTGCCAGCAGTTTAAGGACTAGCGGCGGAGATACGCAGTATTTT.